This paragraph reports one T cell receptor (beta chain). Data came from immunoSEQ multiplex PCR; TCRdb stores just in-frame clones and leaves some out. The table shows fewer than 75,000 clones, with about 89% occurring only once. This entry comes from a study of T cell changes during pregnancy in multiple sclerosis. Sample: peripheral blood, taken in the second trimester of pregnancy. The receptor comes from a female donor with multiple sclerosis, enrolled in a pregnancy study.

This CDR3 is CASSFSSSGNTIYF. DNA of the CDR3: TGTGCCAGCAGCTTTAGTAGCTCTGGAAACACCATATATTTT. The chain carries TRBV7-6 and TRBJ1-3; no definite D call. Germline V gene lookup returns CDR1 SGHVS and CDR2 FNYEAQ. The V gene lost 3 bases and the J gene lost 0 bases, with 6 bases spanning the gap. There are 14 residues in the CDR3. The variable domain in full, with the rest retrieved from reference TRBV7-6 and TRBJ1-3, is GAGVSQSPRYKVTKRGQDVALRCDPISGHVSLYWYRQALGQGPEFLTYFNYEAQQDKSGLPNDRFSAERPEGSISTLTIQRTEQRDSAMYRCASSFSSSGNTIYFGEGSWLTVV.